These T cell receptor beta chains were read from a single sample in a study of blood T cell repertoires in COVID-19. The data were produced by immunoSEQ multiplex PCR, yet TCRdb's version contains in-frame clones alone and is incomplete. Of under 250,000 clones listed, just under 85% are singletons. Sequenced: peripheral blood. These receptor sequences come from a woman aged 60-75 years with active or convalescent COVID-19. Both conserved end residues are part of each CDR3. The order of the fields is V gene, J gene, D gene, clone size, CDR3 DNA, CDR3 protein. A D gene is named only where the DNA matches it firmly. Not every row has a clone size; where given, it reads once, few, many or a size class.

V: TRBV19
J: TRBJ2-7
D: TRBD2
size: .
DNA: TGTGCCAGTAGCCCACGCCTAGCGGGACCCTACGAGCAGTACTTC
CDR3: CASSPRLAGPYEQYF

V: TRBV9
J: TRBJ2-6
D: TRBD1
size: .
DNA: TGTGCCAGCAGCGGGTGGACAGGGATAGCCGGGGCCAACGTCCTGACTTTC
CDR3: CASSGWTGIAGANVLTF

V: TRBV25-1
J: TRBJ1-4
D: .
size: .
DNA: TGTGCCAGCAGGATCCGGGACGCAAAGGGGGCAACTAATGAAAAACTGTTTTTT
CDR3: CASRIRDAKGATNEKLFF

V: TRBV11-3
J: TRBJ2-7
D: TRBD1
size: .
DNA: TGTGCCAGCAGCTTAGAACAGGGGGAAGGCACGTACGAGCAGTACTTC
CDR3: CASSLEQGEGTYEQYF

V: TRBV3-1/TRBV3-2
J: TRBJ2-1
D: TRBD2
size: .
DNA: TGTGCCAGCAGCCAAGAGCGGGGGGCGTGGTATGAGCAGTTCTTC
CDR3: CASSQERGAWYEQFF

V: TRBV5-8
J: TRBJ2-5
D: .
size: .
DNA: TGTGCCAGCAGCTTAGTGCATACTCAAGAGACCCAGTACTTC
CDR3: CASSLVHTQETQYF

V: TRBV24-1
J: TRBJ2-3
D: .
size: .
DNA: TGTGCCACCAGTGATCCAAGAGGCAGCACAGATACGCAGTATTTT
CDR3: CATSDPRGSTDTQYF

V: TRBV2
J: TRBJ2-3
D: TRBD2
size: .
DNA: TGTGCCACCCAAGAAGCGGGGCGCACAGATACGCAGTATTTT
CDR3: CATQEAGRTDTQYF

V: TRBV5-5
J: TRBJ1-6
D: TRBD1
size: .
DNA: TGTGCCAGCAGACCGACTGGGACAGTCTATAATTCACCCCTCCACTTT
CDR3: CASRPTGTVYNSPLHF

V: TRBV5-1
J: TRBJ2-2
D: .
size: .
DNA: TGCGCCAGCAGCTTGGATAGCCCGAACACCGGGGAGCTGTTTTTT
CDR3: CASSLDSPNTGELFF

V: TRBV19
J: TRBJ1-5
D: .
size: few
DNA: TGTGCCAGTAGTCCGGCCGGGACATCGGTTCAGCCCCAGCATTTT
CDR3: CASSPAGTSVQPQHF

V: TRBV6-5
J: TRBJ2-7
D: .
size: few
DNA: TGTGCCAGCAGTACAACCACCCGATACGAGCAGTACTTC
CDR3: CASSTTTRYEQYF

V: TRBV27
J: TRBJ1-2
D: .
size: .
DNA: TGTGCCAGCAGTCACGGGGGGGCCTATGGCTACACCTTC
CDR3: CASSHGGAYGYTF

V: TRBV6-6
J: TRBJ2-1
D: .
size: .
DNA: TGTGCCAGCAGTTACTCGCGGGGACAGTCGAATGAGCAGTTCTTC
CDR3: CASSYSRGQSNEQFF

V: TRBV3-1/TRBV3-2
J: TRBJ2-3
D: TRBD2
size: .
DNA: TGTGCCAGCAGCCAAAACCCCAGCGGGGGGAGAGATACGCAGTATTTT
CDR3: CASSQNPSGGRDTQYF

V: TRBV12-5
J: TRBJ2-2
D: .
size: few
DNA: TGTGCTAGTGATTCAGTAACCGCAGCGAACACCGGGGAGCTGTTTTTT
CDR3: CASDSVTAANTGELFF

V: TRBV2
J: TRBJ2-2
D: .
size: .
DNA: TGTGCCAGCAGTGCACAGGGTTGGTCCGGGGAGCTGTTTTTT
CDR3: CASSAQGWSGELFF

V: TRBV18
J: TRBJ1-5
D: .
size: .
DNA: TGTGCCAGCTCACGGGGCCCGGGGGTCGTCAGCAATCAGCCCCAGCATTTT
CDR3: CASSRGPGVVSNQPQHF

V: TRBV30
J: TRBJ2-7
D: .
size: .
DNA: TGTGCCTGGAGCCGACAGGGAGGTGAGCAGTACTTC
CDR3: CAWSRQGGEQYF

V: TRBV5-6
J: TRBJ1-4
D: TRBD1
size: .
DNA: TGTGCCAGCAGCATGGGGGGACAGATAACAACTAATGAAAAACTGTTTTTT
CDR3: CASSMGGQITTNEKLFF

V: TRBV7-3
J: TRBJ2-2
D: TRBD2
size: .
DNA: TGTGCCAGCAGCTTAAACGCGCGGGGGACCGGGGAGCTGTTTTTT
CDR3: CASSLNARGTGELFF